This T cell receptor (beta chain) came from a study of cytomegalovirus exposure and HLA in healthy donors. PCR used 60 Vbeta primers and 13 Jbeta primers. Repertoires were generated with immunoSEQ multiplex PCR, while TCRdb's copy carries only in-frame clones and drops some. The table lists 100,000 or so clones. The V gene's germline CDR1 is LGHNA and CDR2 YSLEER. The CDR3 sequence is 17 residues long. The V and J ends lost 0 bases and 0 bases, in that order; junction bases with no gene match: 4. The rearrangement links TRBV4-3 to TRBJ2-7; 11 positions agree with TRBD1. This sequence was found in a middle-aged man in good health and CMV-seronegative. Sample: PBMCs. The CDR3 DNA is TGCGCCAGCAGCCAAGAGTACGGGACAGGGGGCTCCTACGAGCAGTACTTC. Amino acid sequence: CASSQEYGTGGSYEQYF.